The 11 T cell receptor beta chains in this list originate from one sample, sequenced in a study of cytomegalovirus exposure and HLA in healthy donors. PCR was performed using 60 Vbeta and 13 Jbeta primers. Measured with immunoSEQ multiplex PCR; TCRdb has only the in-frame clones, and not every one. The sample contains some 170,000 clones, about four fifths of which appear only once. The material sequenced was PBMCs. These receptors were collected from a woman aged 50 to 60 in good health and CMV-seronegative.

The chain has TRBV27 and TRBJ2-1, with D unclear. V lost 6 bases to trimming and J lost 7 bases, with 4 bases between them. The CDR3 contains 10 residues. Germline-derived CDR1 and CDR2 are MNHEY and SMNVEV (reference sequence). CDR3 protein: CASRRNEQFF. CDR3 coding DNA: TGTGCCAGCAGACGGAATGAGCAGTTCTTC.

The chain couples TRBV9 to TRBJ2-2; D ambiguous. The CDR3 loop spans 18 amino acids. V was clipped by 0 bases and J by 3 bases, with 18 bases between them. CDR1 is SGDLS and CDR2 is YYNGEE in the germline V gene. The CDR3 reads CASSVGSGSAQDTGELFF. In DNA form, the CDR3 reads TGTGCCAGCAGCGTAGGGTCCGGCAGCGCCCAAGACACCGGGGAGCTGTTTTTT.

This clone showed up just a few times. The V and J genes are TRBV23-1 and TRBJ1-2; D remains unclear. TRBV23-1 is flagged as an ORF with uncertain function. Trimming stripped 0 bases from V and 4 bases from J, with 9 bases between. This CDR3 spans 14 amino acids. CDR3 sequence reads: CASSQSPSSYGYTF. CDR3 sequence (DNA): TGCGCCAGCAGTCAATCCCCCAGTTCCTATGGCTACACCTTC.

The chain is built from TRBV27 and TRBJ1-2; D perhaps matches TRBD1 (5 bases). CDR3 length equals 14 residues. V lost 2 bases to trimming and J lost 2 bases, with 9 bases between them. Germline CDR1 reads MNHEY; CDR2 reads SMNVEV (reference sequence). The CDR3, as DNA: TGTGCCAGCAGTTTACAGGGACTAAACTATGGCTACACCTTC. It specifies CASSLQGLNYGYTF.

The rearrangement uses TRBV5-5 and TRBJ2-3; 11 bases align to TRBD2. This CDR3 has 15 residues. Germline values: CDR1 SGHKS, CDR2 YYEKEE (reference sequence). The trim removed 4 bases at V and 3 bases at J, leaving 4 bases unmatched. This CDR3 is CASSKTSGGTDTQYF. In DNA, the CDR3 is TGTGCCAGCAGCAAAACTAGCGGGGGAACAGATACGCAGTATTTT.

CDR3 amino acids: CASMTGGGYTF. CDR3 DNA sequence: TGTGCCAGCATGACAGGGGGAGGCTACACCTTC. The chain employs TRBV2 and TRBJ1-2, with 9 bases aligning to TRBD1. There are 11 residues in the CDR3. J was trimmed by 8 bases and V by 7 bases; bases with no gene match: 2. Germline CDR1 reads SNHLY; CDR2 reads FYNNEI.

This clone was counted a few times. The chain has TRBV23-1 and TRBJ1-3, with D tentatively TRBD1 (6 bases). TRBV23-1 is assigned to the ORF class and has an uncertain function. Trimming took off 7 bases at V and 4 bases at J, with 20 bases between the two ends. The CDR3 consists of 16 residues. Here the CDR3 reads CASTSGQGIWGNTIYF. The CDR3 region has the DNA TGCGCCAGCACTTCGGGGCAGGGGATTTGGGGAAACACCATATATTTT.

This chain joins TRBV28 and TRBJ1-4; TRBD1 aligns across 7 bases. The CDR3 has 17 residues. V lost 6 bases, J lost 0 bases, and 10 bases stayed unmatched. The germline V gene encodes CDR1 MDHEN and CDR2 SYDVKM. DNA of the CDR3: TGTGCCAGCAGGAGCCCGACAGGGAAAGCAACTAATGAAAAACTGTTTTTT. Protein sequence: CASRSPTGKATNEKLFF.

This clone was recorded only once. This chain connects TRBV10-2 to TRBJ2-2; tentatively, D is TRBD1 (6 bases). Trimming took off 6 bases at V and 0 bases at J, with 11 bases between the two ends. This CDR3 is 15 amino acids long. Germline CDR1 reads WSHSY; CDR2 reads SAAADI. In nucleotides, the CDR3 is TGCGCCAGCAGACCGCAGGGGCCGAACACCGGGGAGCTGTTTTTT. It yields the protein CASRPQGPNTGELFF.

J is TRBJ1-5 and V is TRBV30; 10 bases fit TRBD1. With V trimmed by 2 bases and J by 6 bases, 7 bases remained unmatched. Germline V lookup: CDR1 GTSNPN, CDR2 SVGIG (reference sequence). CDR3 size: 15 residues. The CDR3 protein is CAWSRTGGFGQPQHF. The CDR3 bases are TGTGCCTGGAGTAGGACAGGGGGTTTTGGTCAGCCCCAGCATTTT.

The CDR3 region has the DNA TGTGCCAGCAGCTTAGCGGGCAGTACGCAGTATTTT. This sequence encodes CASSLAGSTQYF. The V gene is TRBV7-2, the J gene TRBJ2-3, with D unresolved. CDR1 is SGHTA and CDR2 is FQGNSA in the germline V gene. The CDR3 is 12 residues long. The ends were cut back, 0 bases at V and 8 bases at J, with 6 bases in the middle.